Below, 21 T cell receptor beta chains from the same sample are listed, as sequenced in a study of blood T cell repertoires in COVID-19. TCRdb keeps only in-frame clones here, not all; method: immunoSEQ multiplex PCR. This sample has under 110,000 clones, with more than 70% found just once. Sequenced material: peripheral blood. The receptors shown here come from a woman younger than 45 with acute or convalescent COVID-19.

A remark on this clone: Other nucleotide sequences in the sample specify the same CDR3. The J gene is TRBJ1-3, the V gene TRBV11-2; D not resolved. CDR1 SGHAT and CDR2 FQNNGV come from the germline V gene. Trimming took off 3 bases at V and 0 bases at J, with 12 bases between the two ends. The CDR3 has 16 residues. The CDR3 here is CASSFSGLSSGNTIYF. As DNA, the CDR3 is TGTGCCAGCAGCTTCTCGGGTCTGAGCTCTGGAAACACCATATATTTT.

The CDR3 loop reads CASSQGGVFRSNQPQHF. CDR3 DNA sequence: TGTGCCAGCAGCCAAGGGGGGGTTTTTAGGAGCAATCAGCCCCAGCATTTT. The chain couples TRBV3-1 (or the pseudogene TRBV3-2) to TRBJ1-5; possible D gene TRBD1, 5 bases. The CDR3 sequence is 17 residues long. Germline V lookup: CDR1 LGHDT, CDR2 YNNKEL (reference sequence). V was trimmed by 1 base and J by 1 base, leaving 14 bases between them.

This rearrangement joins TRBV5-1 to TRBJ2-7; D remains ambiguous. Trimming left V 3 bases short and J 1 base short, with 5 bases between. Germline V gene lookup returns CDR1 SGHRS and CDR2 YFSETQ. There are 12 residues in the CDR3. CDR3 protein: CASSSQSYEQYF. CDR3 coding DNA: TGCGCCAGCAGCTCGCAGTCCTACGAGCAGTACTTC.

The rearrangement links TRBV18 to TRBJ1-3, with TRBD1 identical over 7 bases. V shed 5 bases, J shed 0 bases, and the junction held 7 bases outside the gene matches. The CDR3 totals 16 residues. Per germline, CDR1 KGHSH and CDR2 LQKENI. Written as DNA, the CDR3 is TGTGCCAGCTCAATCCCGACAGGGAGCTCTGGAAACACCATATATTTT. Amino acids: CASSIPTGSSGNTIYF.

This chain links TRBV7-9 with TRBJ2-1, with D perhaps TRBD1 (5 bases). V was pared by 6 bases and J by 8 bases, with 14 bases between. CDR3 size: 13 residues. From germline, CDR1 is SEHNR and CDR2 FQNEAQ (reference sequence). The CDR3 bases are TGTGCCAGCAGTTGGGGCAGGGTCGATGAGCAGTTCTTC. Protein: CASSWGRVDEQFF.

This chain links TRBV15 with TRBJ2-2, with D possibly matching TRBD1 (7 bases). The ends were cut back, 5 bases at V and 4 bases at J, with 14 bases in the middle. The CDR3 length is 15 residues. The V gene's germline CDR1 is LNHNV and CDR2 YYDKDF (reference sequence). The CDR3: CATSGGGFTTGELFF. CDR3 nucleotide sequence: TGTGCCACCAGCGGAGGGGGCTTCACCACCGGGGAGCTGTTTTTT.

The DNA of the CDR3 is TGCGCCAGCAGGCCGGGACAGCCGAACACTGAAGCTTTCTTT. This encodes CASRPGQPNTEAFF. This rearrangement joins TRBV5-1 to TRBJ1-1; 7 bases align to TRBD1. This CDR3 has 14 amino acids. Per the germline V gene, CDR1 is SGHRS and CDR2 is YFSETQ. V shed 5 bases and J 1 base; nucleotides not matched to a gene: 5.

The CDR3 spells CSVSPSLETQYF. The CDR3 DNA is TGCAGCGTTTCCCCTAGCTTGGAGACCCAGTACTTC. The V gene is TRBV29-1, the J gene TRBJ2-5; the D gene is possibly TRBD2 (5 bases). The CDR3 length is 12 residues. V gave up 5 bases and J gave up 5 bases, with 12 bases separating them. Germline V lookup: CDR1 SQVTM, CDR2 ANQGSEA.

The chain is built from TRBV28 and TRBJ2-7; 7 nucleotides agree with TRBD2. Germline V gene lookup returns CDR1 MDHEN and CDR2 SYDVKM. CDR3 size: 14 residues. J lost 4 bases, V lost 7 bases, and 10 bases had no gene match. CDR3 in amino acids: CASTSWGGSYEQYF. The CDR3 DNA reads TGTGCCAGCACCTCGTGGGGGGGATCGTACGAGCAGTACTTC.

V is TRBV10-3 and J is TRBJ1-1; the D is unclear. The germline CDR1 and CDR2 sequences are ENHRY and SYGVKD. This CDR3 has 13 amino acids. Trimming shortened V by 2 bases and J by 5 bases, and 9 bases separated the two germline ends. The chain's CDR3 is CAISEMTSTEAFF. CDR3 DNA sequence: TGTGCCATCAGTGAGATGACATCAACTGAAGCTTTCTTT.

The rearrangement uses TRBV27 and TRBJ1-2; 9 positions match TRBD1. The length of the CDR3 is 13 residues. The junction had 5 bases not matched to a gene; V was cut back by 4 bases and J by 8 bases. CDR1 and CDR2 (germline): MNHEY, SMNVEV (reference sequence). The DNA for the CDR3 is TGTGCCAGCAGTTCCCTAGACAGGGGGGGCTACACCTTC. Protein sequence: CASSSLDRGGYTF.

The V and J genes are TRBV28 and TRBJ1-3; the D is unclear. CDR3 length: 15 amino acids. Germline V gives CDR1 MDHEN, CDR2 SYDVKM. Trimming shortened V by 0 bases and J by 1 base, and 7 bases separated the two germline ends. CDR3 protein: CASSLWSDSGNTIYF. The CDR3 coding sequence is TGTGCCAGCAGTTTATGGTCAGATTCTGGAAACACCATATATTTT.

V and J are TRBV5-1 and TRBJ2-3; TRBD2 agrees at 8 bases. The CDR3 consists of 15 residues. J lost 5 bases, V lost 1 base, and 6 bases had no gene match. Germline CDR1 is SGHRS and CDR2 is YFSETQ. In nucleotides, the CDR3 is TGCGCCAGCAGCTTGCGTAGCGGGGTAAAAGATACGCAGTATTTT. Translating gives CASSLRSGVKDTQYF.

The V gene is TRBV5-6, the J gene TRBJ2-3; 11 nucleotides agree with TRBD2. J was trimmed by 5 bases and V by 0 bases; bases with no gene match: 2. CDR3 size: 15 residues. Per germline, CDR1 SGHDT and CDR2 YYEEEE. CDR3 protein: CASSLGTSGGDTQYF. The CDR3 DNA reads TGTGCCAGCAGCTTGGGAACTAGCGGGGGAGATACGCAGTATTTT. The variable domain in full, completed from reference TRBV5-6 and TRBJ2-3, reads DAGVTQSPTHLIKTRGQQVTLRCSPKSGHDTVSWYQQALGQGPQFIFQYYEEEERQRGNFPDRFSGHQFPNYSSELNVNALLLGDSALYLCASSLGTSGGDTQYFGPGTRLTVL.

The chain has TRBV2 and TRBJ1-1; 7 nucleotides match TRBD1. Germline V CDR1 and CDR2: SNHLY, FYNNEI. V shed 5 bases and J 7 bases; nucleotides not matched to a gene: 7. The CDR3 is made up of 13 amino acids. CDR3 protein: CASSIDRANEAFF. DNA of the CDR3: TGTGCCAGCAGTATAGACAGGGCAAATGAAGCTTTCTTT.

This chain uses TRBV6-5 with TRBJ2-7; TRBD2 matches 12 bases. V was clipped by 5 bases and J by 6 bases; unmatched bases: 8. CDR3 size: 15 residues. The germline V gene has CDR1 MNHEY and CDR2 SVGAGI. The CDR3 region has the DNA TGTGCCAGCAGTCGGACTAGCGGGGACTCCGGCGAGCAGTACTTC. It is translated as CASSRTSGDSGEQYF.

J is TRBJ1-5 and V is TRBV10-2; 8 bases line up with TRBD1. The germline V gene encodes CDR1 WSHSY and CDR2 SAAADI. V was pared by 0 bases and J by 4 bases, with 14 bases of the junction left unmatched. CDR3 length: 19 amino acids. The CDR3 DNA sequence: TGCGCCAGCAGTGAGTCGACGGGTACAGGGGGAAACTTAAATCAGCCCCAGCATTTT. It specifies CASSESTGTGGNLNQPQHF.

The rearrangement joins TRBV9 to TRBJ2-1; 9 bases fit TRBD2. CDR3 length: 13 amino acids. Germline trimming cut 0 bases from V and 14 bases from J; bases unmatched to any gene: 6. Germline CDR1 and CDR2: SGDLS and YYNGEE. CDR3 sequence (DNA): TGTGCCAGCAGCGTAGGGCTAGCGGGGTGGGAGTTCTTC. As protein: CASSVGLAGWEFF.

The genes are TRBV2 and TRBJ1-6, with D perhaps matching TRBD1 (6 bases). This CDR3 contains 17 residues. V was trimmed by 7 bases and J by 0 bases, leaving 16 bases between them. Germline assignment: CDR1 SNHLY and CDR2 FYNNEI. The CDR3 DNA reads TGTGCCAGCACCAATTCACAGGGCAGCTCCTATAATTCACCCCTCCACTTT. Protein sequence: CASTNSQGSSYNSPLHF.

This chain joins TRBV27 and TRBJ2-7; 9 bases fit TRBD2. The CDR3 contains 16 residues. V was clipped by 2 bases and J by 3 bases; unmatched bases: 8. Germline V gene data show CDR1 as MNHEY and CDR2 as SMNVEV (reference sequence). The CDR3 sequence: CASSLNGLAQLYEQYF. In DNA, the CDR3 is TGTGCCAGCAGTTTAAACGGACTAGCGCAACTCTACGAGCAGTACTTC.

This chain links TRBV19 with TRBJ2-4; 7 nucleotides match TRBD2. The CDR3 totals 14 residues. The V gene end was trimmed by 5 bases and the J gene end by 9 bases; junction bases not matched to a gene: 10. The germline V gene has CDR1 LNHDA and CDR2 SQIVND (reference sequence). In nucleotides, the CDR3 is TGTGCCAGTAGTCCGGGGGAGGGCGGTGGCATTCAGTACTTC. Translated: CASSPGEGGGIQYF.